Shown below are 29 T cell receptor beta chains from a single sample sequenced in a study of blood T cell repertoires in COVID-19. Sequenced by immunoSEQ multiplex PCR; TCRdb stores in-frame clones only, minus some. The sample records some 48,000 clones, around 86% being singletons. The specimen sequenced was peripheral blood. These receptors were collected from a human donor with acute or convalescent COVID-19. The donor label of this sample is uncertain.

This clone was observed a handful of times. The chain links TRBV3-1 (or the pseudogene TRBV3-2) to TRBJ2-7; tentative D call: TRBD2 (5 bases). The germline CDR1 and CDR2 sequences are LGHDT and YNNKEL (reference sequence). The CDR3 consists of 12 residues. V was pared by 4 bases and J by 6 bases, with 10 bases between. CDR3 region: CASSPGEREQYF. DNA for the CDR3: TGTGCCAGCAGCCCCGGGGAGCGCGAGCAGTACTTC.

This chain connects TRBV19 to TRBJ1-3; D is perhaps TRBD1 (5 bases). Germline V gene lookup returns CDR1 LNHDA and CDR2 SQIVND (reference sequence). Trimming cost V 7 bases and J 9 bases, with 22 bases left between them. This CDR3 is 15 amino acids long. The chain's CDR3 is CASTGDALASGTIYF. CDR3 in DNA: TGTGCCAGTACGGGGGACGCTCTGGCTTCTGGCACCATATATTTT.

This clone was seen more than once but under ten times. The genes are TRBV5-1 and TRBJ2-5; 8 bases map to TRBD2. The CDR3 is made up of 14 amino acids. J was trimmed by 4 bases and V by 0 bases; bases with no gene match: 2. Per germline, CDR1 SGHRS and CDR2 YFSETQ. CDR3 residues: CASSLAGLAETQYF. The DNA of the CDR3 is TGCGCCAGCAGCTTGGCCGGACTAGCAGAGACCCAGTACTTC.

The V call is TRBV9, the J call TRBJ2-1; 13 bases fit TRBD2. The CDR3 is 16 amino acids. V lost 5 bases, J lost 8 bases, and 10 bases stayed unmatched. Germline-derived CDR1 and CDR2 are SGDLS and YYNGEE. In DNA, the CDR3 is TGTGCCAGCAGTGCCGGACTAGCGGGAGCTCCCCATGAGCAGTTCTTC. The encoded protein is CASSAGLAGAPHEQFF.

The V call is TRBV28, the J call TRBJ1-3, with 7 bases fitting TRBD1. Germline loops: CDR1 MDHEN, CDR2 SYDVKM. This CDR3 region has 15 residues. J was trimmed by 5 bases and V by 6 bases; bases with no gene match: 10. The CDR3 region has the DNA TGTGCCAGCAGCCGACAGGGTTGGGTCCGAAACACCATATATTTT. It is translated as CASSRQGWVRNTIYF.

This clone was seen a handful of times. V usage is TRBV20-1 and J usage is TRBJ2-1; D gene ambiguous. V lost 1 base to trimming and J lost 7 bases, with 5 bases between them. The CDR3 contains 11 residues. CDR1 is DFQATT, CDR2 SNEGSKA, per germline (reference sequence). The CDR3 here is CSARGQNEQFF. DNA of the CDR3: TGCAGTGCTAGAGGTCAAAATGAGCAGTTCTTC.

The genes are TRBV7-8 and TRBJ2-7; TRBD2 aligns across 9 bases. The CDR3 has 15 residues. J was trimmed by 6 bases and V by 2 bases; bases with no gene match: 8. CDR1 SGHVS and CDR2 FQNEAQ come from the germline V gene. The CDR3 reads CASSLRGLAVVEQYF. CDR3 sequence (DNA): TGTGCCAGCAGCTTAAGGGGACTAGCAGTGGTCGAGCAGTACTTC.

The chain employs TRBV7-9 and TRBJ2-1, with D tentatively TRBD2 (7 bases). The CDR3 loop spans 15 amino acids. Germline loops: CDR1 SEHNR, CDR2 FQNEAQ (reference sequence). The germline V and J ends were trimmed by 4 bases and 5 bases, with 15 bases remaining between them. The CDR3 sequence is CASSSLGGLDNEQFF. The CDR3 DNA reads as TGTGCCAGCAGCTCCCTCGGGGGGCTCGACAATGAGCAGTTCTTC.

The V and J genes are TRBV28 and TRBJ1-2; TRBD1 matches 7 bases. V shed 2 bases and J 7 bases; nucleotides not matched to a gene: 7. The CDR3 loop spans 14 amino acids. Germline CDR1 reads MDHEN; CDR2 reads SYDVKM. The CDR3 region has the DNA TGTGCCAGCAGTTTAGGACAGGAATTGAGTGGCTACACCTTC. Encoded protein: CASSLGQELSGYTF.

This clone was seen a single time. The chain employs TRBV6-6 and TRBJ2-5; D perhaps matches TRBD2 (6 bases). This CDR3 has 13 amino acids. Germline V CDR1 and CDR2: MNHNY, SVGAGI (reference sequence). The V end was cut by 2 bases, the J end by 5 bases, with 9 bases between. CDR3: CASSYQGGETQYF. In DNA, the CDR3 is TGTGCCAGCAGTTACCAAGGAGGGGAGACCCAGTACTTC.

The J gene is TRBJ1-2, the V gene TRBV29-1; 7 bases fit TRBD1. The ends lost 2 bases at V and 3 bases at J; junction bases unmatched: 6. CDR1 and CDR2 from the germline V gene are SQVTM and ANQGSEA. The length of the CDR3 is 14 residues. In nucleotides, the CDR3 is TGCAGCGTTGAACCGGACAGGCGTGACTATGGCTACACCTTC. This gives the protein CSVEPDRRDYGYTF.

The rearrangement joins TRBV7-9 to TRBJ1-5; 7 nucleotides agree with TRBD1. The CDR3 has 15 amino acids. The trim removed 1 base at V and 0 bases at J, leaving 0 bases unmatched. Germline loops: CDR1 SEHNR, CDR2 FQNEAQ (reference sequence). CDR3 nucleotide sequence: TGTGCCAGCAGCTTAGGACAGGGTAGCAATCAGCCCCAGCATTTT. Amino acids: CASSLGQGSNQPQHF.

This rearrangement joins TRBV2 to TRBJ2-3, with D unclear. There are 15 residues in the CDR3. Germline-derived CDR1 and CDR2 are SNHLY and FYNNEI. Trimming left V 7 bases short and J 2 bases short, with 16 bases between. CDR3 protein: CASKYELSPTDTQYF. The CDR3 bases are TGTGCCAGCAAATATGAACTGTCCCCCACAGATACGCAGTATTTT.

This clone was seen a handful of times. The V call is TRBV27, the J call TRBJ1-2, with D possibly being TRBD1 (6 bases). Germline V CDR1 and CDR2: MNHEY, SMNVEV (reference sequence). Trimming pared 5 bases from V and 4 bases from J, leaving 14 bases between. This CDR3 contains 14 residues. The CDR3 loop is CASSGYQGLYGYTF. The CDR3 bases are TGTGCCAGCAGTGGGTACCAGGGGCTCTATGGCTACACCTTC.

This chain links TRBV27 with TRBJ1-4; perhaps TRBD1 as D (5 bases). Trimming pared 8 bases from V and 2 bases from J, leaving 15 bases between. In germline, CDR1 is MNHEY, CDR2 SMNVEV (reference sequence). The CDR3 has 15 amino acids. The CDR3 loop reads CASRNSGATNEKLFF. CDR3 nucleotide sequence: TGTGCCAGCCGAAACAGCGGGGCGACTAATGAAAAACTGTTTTTT.

The chain carries TRBV29-1 and TRBJ2-3, with 8 bases lining up with TRBD2. Germline lookup yields CDR1 SQVTM and CDR2 ANQGSEA. The CDR3 is 12 amino acids. V lost 4 bases and J lost 7; bases outside the gene matches: 4. The CDR3 DNA follows: TGCAGCGTTGCAGCGGGAGCAAATACGCAGTATTTT. It codes for CSVAAGANTQYF.

This chain links TRBV21-1 with TRBJ1-1; TRBD1 is taken as the D call from the table, unchecked against the DNA. TRBV21-1 is shown as a pseudogene. This CDR3 has 16 amino acids. CDR3 residues: CASSKVGTGGNTEAFF. CDR3 coding DNA: TGTGCCAGCAGCAAAGTAGGGACAGGGGGGAACACTGAAGCTTTCTTT.

The sample holds a few counts of this clone. The genes are TRBV18 and TRBJ2-3; 7 bases agree with TRBD2. CDR1 is KGHSH and CDR2 is LQKENI in the germline V gene. This CDR3 is 16 amino acids long. Trimming took 3 bases from V and 4 from J; bases not matched to a gene: 10. This CDR3 is CASSPKGTTIPDTQYF. The CDR3 nucleotides are TGTGCCAGCTCACCTAAAGGGACTACGATTCCAGATACGCAGTATTTT.

The chain joins TRBV4-3 to TRBJ1-6; 11 nucleotides align to TRBD1. V gave up 1 base and J gave up 8 bases; unmatched junction bases: 7. Germline V gene lookup returns CDR1 LGHNA and CDR2 YSLEER. This CDR3 is 17 amino acids long. The CDR3 here is CASSQGFGTGGDSPLHF. In DNA form, the CDR3 reads TGCGCCAGCAGCCAAGGCTTTGGGACAGGGGGGGATTCACCCCTCCACTTT.

The rearrangement links TRBV30 to TRBJ2-2, with D perhaps TRBD1 (6 bases). Trimming removed 5 bases from V and 4 bases from J, with 14 bases in between. This CDR3 is built from 14 residues. In germline, CDR1 is GTSNPN, CDR2 SVGIG (reference sequence). In DNA form, the CDR3 reads TGTGCCTGGCTCCGGGACACATTCACCGGGGAGCTGTTTTTT. Translating it yields CAWLRDTFTGELFF.

The chain uses TRBV27 and TRBJ2-7, with 8 bases aligning to TRBD1. The CDR3 contains 14 residues. The V gene's germline CDR1 is MNHEY and CDR2 SMNVEV (reference sequence). The V and J ends lost 3 bases and 1 base, in that order; junction bases with no gene match: 2. The CDR3 sequence: CASSLQGASYEQYF. Written as DNA, the CDR3 is TGTGCCAGCAGTTTGCAGGGGGCATCCTACGAGCAGTACTTC.

Here the CDR3 reads CASSQGDRVLVTYEQYF. In nucleotides, the CDR3 is TGTGCCAGCAGCCAAGGAGACAGGGTGTTGGTAACCTACGAGCAGTACTTC. The chain combines TRBV3-1 (or the pseudogene TRBV3-2) with TRBJ2-7, with 7 nucleotides matching TRBD1. This CDR3 spans 17 amino acids. Germline V gene sequence: CDR1 LGHDT, CDR2 YNNKEL (reference sequence). V lost 1 base to trimming and J lost 2 bases; unmatched junction nucleotides: 11.

The genes are TRBV10-3 and TRBJ2-7; D possibly corresponds to TRBD1 (6 bases). V was pared by 10 bases and J by 3 bases, with 19 bases between. This CDR3 comprises 14 residues. CDR1 ENHRY and CDR2 SYGVKD come from the germline V gene. CDR3 coding DNA: TGTGCCACCTCCCTAACCTTACAGGGCTACGAGCAGTACTTC. Its translation: CATSLTLQGYEQYF.

This chain links TRBV7-3 with TRBJ2-1; 8 nucleotides match TRBD2. With V trimmed by 5 bases and J by 7 bases, 1 base remained unmatched. The CDR3 has 12 residues. Germline V gives CDR1 SGHTA, CDR2 FQGTGA. CDR3 in amino acids: CASSAGGNEQFF. As DNA, the CDR3 is TGTGCCAGCAGCGCGGGGGGTAATGAGCAGTTCTTC.

The chain carries TRBV18 and TRBJ1-6; the D is unclear. CDR3 size: 13 residues. Germline CDR1 reads KGHSH; CDR2 reads LQKENI. With 4 bases removed from V and 15 bases from J, the gap between germline ends came to 16 bases. The CDR3: CASSQLMGQYLHF. The CDR3 bases are TGTGCCAGCTCACAATTGATGGGCCAGTACCTCCACTTT. The whole variable domain, filled in from reference TRBV18 and TRBJ1-6, reads NAGVMQNPRHLVRRRGQEARLRCSPMKGHSHVYWYRQLPEEGLKFMVYLQKENIIDESGMPKERFSAEFPKEGPSILRIQQVVRGDSAAYFCASSQLMGQYLHFGNGTRLTVT.

This clone was seen a handful of times. The chain uses TRBV9 and TRBJ2-7; no reliable D call. Trimming took off 0 bases at V and 3 bases at J, with 7 bases between the two ends. In germline, CDR1 is SGDLS, CDR2 YYNGEE. The CDR3 has 13 residues. Written as DNA, the CDR3 is TGTGCCAGCAGCGTAGGAATAGACTACGAGCAGTACTTC. It yields the protein CASSVGIDYEQYF.

The rearrangement uses TRBV18 and TRBJ1-1; no clear D gene. Deletions cut 8 bases from V and 2 bases from J, with 12 bases between. The CDR3 consists of 13 residues. In germline, CDR1 is KGHSH, CDR2 LQKENI. In DNA, the CDR3 is TGTGCCAGCCGAACCGACATCAACACTGAAGCTTTCTTT. The encoded protein is CASRTDINTEAFF.

The rearrangement links TRBV12-3 or TRBV12-4 to TRBJ1-2, with D possibly matching TRBD1 (5 bases). V lost 4 bases and J 8 bases, leaving 11 bases between the germline ends. The CDR3 totals 12 residues. The CDR3 coding sequence is TGTGCCAGCAGTTCCGTGACAGCGGGCTACACCTTC. This sequence encodes CASSSVTAGYTF.

This chain joins TRBV28 and TRBJ1-6, with no clear D. CDR1 and CDR2 (germline): MDHEN, SYDVKM. The CDR3 consists of 14 residues. V shed 6 bases and J shed 7 bases, with 13 bases lying between them. The CDR3 loop is CASRQTAPNSPLHF. CDR3 nucleotide sequence: TGTGCCAGCAGACAAACAGCCCCCAATTCACCCCTCCACTTT.